This T cell receptor beta chain originates from a study of beta chain features in type 1 diabetes. The study, taken as a whole, reports: Using cDNA template may skew counts toward highly expressing activated cells.

The study reverse transcribed the entire isolated RNA, so it sequenced expressed TCRB transcripts. Libraries were prepared by immunoSEQ multiplex PCR; TCRdb keeps only in-frame clonotypes and omits some of them. The sample lists roughly 300,000 clones; 8% were seen once. J gave up 6 bases and V 10 bases, and 13 bases lay outside the gene matches. This CDR3 is 15 amino acids long. In germline, CDR1 is MNHNS, CDR2 SASEGT. This clone was counted at least ten times. What it recognizes is unknown. This chain connects TRBV6-1 to TRBJ2-1; 9 positions match TRBD2. Input material: central memory CD4+ T cells from blood. The TCR sequence derives from a woman between 18 and 29 years old in good health. The CDR3 is CAIAPAGGGVNEQFF. For the CDR3, the DNA is TGTGCCATCGCCCCAGCGGGAGGTGGGGTCAATGAGCAGTTCTTC.